The 3 T cell receptor beta chains below were found in one sample sequenced in a study of cytomegalovirus exposure and HLA in healthy donors. Primers included in the PCR were 60 Vbeta and 13 Jbeta primers. Libraries were prepared by immunoSEQ multiplex PCR; TCRdb keeps only in-frame clonotypes and omits some of them. The sample records roughly 150,000 clones, about 75% being singletons. The sample taken for sequencing was PBMCs. Receptor source: a man aged 18 to 30 in good health and CMV-seropositive.

The chain employs TRBV5-4 and TRBJ2-1; 13 positions match TRBD2. Unmatched junction bases numbered 0, after V lost 0 bases and J lost 6 bases. The CDR3 contains 15 residues. Germline V gives CDR1 SGHNT, CDR2 YYREEE (reference sequence). Here the CDR3 DNA reads TGTGCCAGCAGCTTGGGACTAGCGGGAGGCAATGAGCAGTTCTTC. Amino acids: CASSLGLAGGNEQFF.

The chain combines TRBV14 with TRBJ2-7; possible D gene TRBD1, 7 bases. V shed 5 bases and J shed 5 bases, with 16 bases lying between them. CDR3 size: 14 residues. From germline, CDR1 is SGHDN and CDR2 FVKESK. In nucleotides, the CDR3 is TGTGCCAGCAGCGGCGGGACAGAAACGAACGAGCAGTACTTC. Amino acid sequence: CASSGGTETNEQYF.

This clone was seen more than once but under ten times. V usage is TRBV6-5 and J usage is TRBJ2-1, with 11 bases fitting TRBD2. Trimming cost V 0 bases and J 4 bases; bases outside gene matches: 2. Germline CDR1 and CDR2: MNHEY and SVGAGI. This CDR3 contains 16 residues. The CDR3 loop reads CASSYSSGRAYNEQFF. CDR3 in DNA: TGTGCCAGCAGTTACTCTAGCGGGAGGGCATACAATGAGCAGTTCTTC.